Sequencing of this T cell receptor beta chain was carried out in a study of OX40 agonist ivuxolimab in advanced cancers. The method was immunoSEQ multiplex PCR; TCRdb's version includes in-frame clones alone and lacks a portion of them. The repertoire holds 150,000 to 180,000 clones, with roughly 94% as singletons. This TCR came from an adult with an advanced solid tumor such as melanoma, head and neck, liver or kidney cancer. This specimen was CD4+ or CD8+ T cells sorted from blood, taken in a trial of the OX40 agonist ivuxolimab.

The CDR3 nucleotides read TGCGCCAGCAGTGAGTCATTCCGCAATGAGCAGTTCTTC. This codes for CASSESFRNEQFF. This chain uses TRBV10-1 with TRBJ2-1; D not certain. Deletions cut 0 bases from V and 6 bases from J, with 6 bases between. CDR3 length equals 13 residues. Germline V lookup: CDR1 WNHNN, CDR2 SYGVQD (reference sequence).